The present T cell receptor beta chain was sequenced within a study of cytotoxic CD8 clonotypes in ibrutinib-treated CLL. Assay used: immunoSEQ multiplex PCR; TCRdb lists only in-frame clones, some missing. The table lists over 15,000 clones, approximately 81% of them singletons. This CDR3 is built from 14 residues. Germline trimming cut 2 bases from V and 7 bases from J; bases unmatched to any gene: 6. Germline V gene lookup returns CDR1 SGHRS and CDR2 YFSETQ. This sequence joins TRBV5-1 and TRBJ2-1; the match to TRBD2 covers 7 bases. The clonotype originates from a human donor with chronic lymphocytic leukemia. This specimen was PBMCs, taken before ibrutinib treatment. CDR3 loop: CASSFGGGMNEQFF. Written as DNA, the CDR3 is TGCGCCAGCAGCTTTGGCGGGGGTATGAATGAGCAGTTCTTC. The full variable domain, its missing parts supplied by reference TRBV5-1 and TRBJ2-1, is KAGVTQTPRYLIKTRGQQVTLSCSPISGHRSVSWYQQTPGQGLQFLFEYFSETQRNKGNFPGRFSGRQFSNSRSEMNVSTLELGDSALYLCASSFGGGMNEQFFGPGTRLTVL.